These 19 T cell receptor beta chains were all obtained from the same sample, sequenced in a study of T cells in Graves' hyperthyroidism and ophthalmopathy. Regions amplified from RNA transcripts were the TCR beta CDR3 regions. The TCR CDR3 was amplified in a first-round RT-PCR using the HTBI primer set. TCRdb ran MiXCR on the multiplex PCR reads and lists one entry per CDR3 protein. The data contain hundreds of thousands of distinct CDR3 sequences, less than 20% of them singletons. Sequencing used blood. These receptor sequences come from a middle-aged man with Graves' ophthalmopathy.

This clonotype was seen many times. The V gene is TRBV27, the J gene TRBJ2-7, with 9 nucleotides matching TRBD1. The junction had 9 bases not matched to a gene; V was cut back by 5 bases and J by 4 bases. This CDR3 has 15 amino acids. Germline CDR1 MNHEY, CDR2 SMNVEV (reference sequence). The CDR3 loop reads CASSPSGQGWYEQYF. Here the CDR3 DNA reads TGTGCCAGCAGTCCCTCGGGACAGGGATGGTACGAGCAGTACTTC.

This clonotype was observed at least ten times. The CDR3 DNA reads as TGTGCCAGCAGCCAAGAAGGGCAGGAGGGCTCCTACGAGCAGTACTTC. This translates into CASSQEGQEGSYEQYF. The chain uses TRBV4-2 and TRBJ2-7, with D perhaps matching TRBD2 (6 bases). The CDR3 is 16 residues long. CDR1 and CDR2 from the germline V gene are LGHNA and YNFKEQ. V was shortened by 0 bases and J by 0 bases, with 12 bases between the two germline ends.

In this sample, this clonotype turned up a few times. The gene calls are TRBV2 and TRBJ1-4; the D gene is possibly TRBD1 (5 bases). V dropped 6 bases and J dropped 5 bases, with 13 bases sitting between them. The germline gives CDR1 SNHLY, CDR2 FYNNEI. The CDR3 totals 14 residues. The CDR3 coding sequence is TGTGCCAGCAGGGCCAGGGCTGAAAATGAAAAACTGTTTTTT. This gives the protein CASRARAENEKLFF.

The chain carries TRBV15 and TRBJ2-3; TRBD1 agrees at 12 bases. This CDR3 has 15 amino acids. After removal of 4 bases from V and 3 bases from J, the junction contained 2 bases not matched to a gene. The V gene's germline CDR1 is LNHNV and CDR2 YYDKDF (reference sequence). The CDR3 sequence: CATSTGQGATDTQYF. CDR3 in DNA: TGTGCCACCAGCACGGGACAGGGGGCAACAGATACGCAGTATTTT.

This rearrangement joins TRBV19 to TRBJ2-1; D possibly matches TRBD1 or TRBD2 (5 bases each). Trimming left V 6 bases short and J 6 bases short, with 15 bases between. Germline CDR1 reads LNHDA; CDR2 reads SQIVND (reference sequence). The CDR3 runs to 14 residues. CDR3: CASSLNGASNEQFF. The CDR3 DNA sequence: TGTGCCAGTAGCCTTAACGGGGCTAGCAATGAGCAGTTCTTC.

This chain joins TRBV5-4 and TRBJ2-1, with 14 nucleotides matching TRBD2. Germline assignment: CDR1 SGHNT and CDR2 YYREEE (reference sequence). This CDR3 region has 16 residues. V shed 4 bases and J 12 bases; nucleotides not matched to a gene: 12. DNA for the CDR3: TGTGCCAGCAGCATAAGAAATACCGGGACTAGCGGGAGGCAGTTCTTC. This translates into CASSIRNTGTSGRQFF.

Note on this clonotype: Germline is not matched at one junction end, which may reflect a read error. The gene calls are TRBV5-1 and TRBJ1-1; maybe TRBD1 (6 bases). Germline loops: CDR1 SGHRS, CDR2 YFSETQ. CDR3 length: 15 residues. This chain's CDR3 is CASSFGAGVKTEAFF. The CDR3 region has the DNA TGCGCCAGCAGCTTCGGGGCAGGGGTGAAGACTGAAGCTTTCTTT.

The CDR3 bases are TGTGCCAGCAGCCAAGATCGGGCGGGGGGACACGAGACCCAGTACTTC. Encoded protein: CASSQDRAGGHETQYF. The V and J genes are TRBV4-2 and TRBJ2-5, with 8 bases fitting TRBD2. The CDR3 totals 16 residues. V dropped 0 bases and J dropped 5; count of bases not matched to a gene: 8. Germline V CDR1 and CDR2: LGHNA, YNFKEQ.

This clonotype showed up just a few times. The J gene is TRBJ1-1, the V gene TRBV9; D not certain. V lost 7 bases and J 4 bases, leaving 17 bases between the germline ends. There are 14 residues in the CDR3. Germline V gene data show CDR1 as SGDLS and CDR2 as YYNGEE. This CDR3 is CASSGIAGSTEAFF. The CDR3 DNA follows: TGTGCCAGCTCCGGAATTGCTGGGAGCACTGAAGCTTTCTTT.

This clonotype has more than one count but fewer than ten. V usage is TRBV9 and J usage is TRBJ2-1, with 12 positions matching TRBD2. Germline V lookup: CDR1 SGDLS, CDR2 YYNGEE. The CDR3 is 15 residues long. V lost 0 bases to trimming and J lost 5 bases; unmatched junction nucleotides: 0. The chain's CDR3 is CASSVGLAGDNEQFF. The CDR3 DNA is TGTGCCAGCAGCGTAGGACTAGCGGGAGACAATGAGCAGTTCTTC.

This clonotype has only a few counts. The chain links TRBV6-5 to TRBJ1-2, with D possibly TRBD1 on 5 matching bases. CDR1 MNHEY and CDR2 SVGAGI come from the germline V gene. Between the trimmed V and J ends, which lost 3 bases and 5 bases, there was a span of 13 bases. The CDR3 is made up of 14 amino acids. CDR3 nucleotide sequence: TGTGCCAGCAGTTATCTCGGCAGGGTGTATGGCTACACCTTC. Amino acids: CASSYLGRVYGYTF.

This clonotype was counted many times. The J gene is TRBJ2-7, the V gene TRBV28, with 10 bases that match TRBD2. Germline loops: CDR1 MDHEN, CDR2 SYDVKM. This CDR3 is built from 14 residues. Trimming took 2 bases from V and 9 from J; bases not matched to a gene: 7. This CDR3 is CASSLKASGSSQYF. The DNA for the CDR3 is TGTGCCAGCAGTTTAAAGGCTAGCGGGAGTTCGCAGTACTTC.

The V gene is TRBV6-1, the J gene TRBJ1-1; TRBD1 might be the D (5 bases). The CDR3 runs to 13 residues. Germline CDR1 and CDR2: MNHNS and SASEGT. V lost 4 bases and J 5 bases, leaving 11 bases between the germline ends. The CDR3 loop is CASSVEEGTEAFF. The CDR3 DNA reads TGTGCCAGCAGTGTCGAAGAGGGGACTGAAGCTTTCTTT.

This clonotype showed up many times. The chain joins TRBV7-9 to TRBJ1-2; D is possibly TRBD1 (5 bases). In germline, CDR1 is SEHNR, CDR2 FQNEAQ (reference sequence). V lost 3 bases to trimming and J lost 4 bases, with 27 bases between them. The CDR3 is made up of 19 amino acids. Here the CDR3 DNA reads TGTGCCAGCAGCTTGGGGATAGGCGGAATTTCGAGTGGGGGCTATGGCTACACCTTC. Amino acids: CASSLGIGGISSGGYGYTF.

CDR3 sequence reads: CASSHSRDRGGGYTF. CDR3 coding DNA: TGCGCCAGCAGCCATTCCCGGGACAGGGGGGGTGGCTACACCTTC. The genes are TRBV4-1 and TRBJ1-2; 11 nucleotides align to TRBD1. This CDR3 is built from 15 residues. V shed 3 bases, J shed 7 bases, and the junction held 7 bases outside the gene matches. The germline CDR1 and CDR2 sequences are MGHRA and YSYEKL.

This chain connects TRBV7-3 to TRBJ2-2, with D perhaps TRBD1 (5 bases). The CDR3 covers 13 residues. The germline gives CDR1 SGHTA, CDR2 FQGTGA. Trimming pared 5 bases from V and 7 bases from J, leaving 11 bases between. The CDR3 DNA is TGTGCCAGCAGCCGACAGATTTTCGGGGAGCTGTTTTTT. The encoded protein is CASSRQIFGELFF. Together with reference TRBV7-3 and TRBJ2-2, the CDR3 gives the full variable domain: GAGVSQTPSNKVTEKGKYVELRCDPISGHTALYWYRQSLGQGPEFLIYFQGTGAADDSGLPNDRFFAVRPEGSVSTLKIQRTERGDSAVYLCASSRQIFGELFFGEGSRLTVL.

This chain links TRBV6-5 with TRBJ1-1; D call uncertain. Germline CDR1 reads MNHEY; CDR2 reads SVGAGI. This CDR3 is 14 amino acids long. Trimming removed 1 base from V and 2 bases from J, with 8 bases in between. CDR3 sequence (DNA): TGTGCCAGCAGTTACTTACGGGATAACACTGAAGCTTTCTTT. Translated: CASSYLRDNTEAFF.

The chain joins TRBV12-3 or TRBV12-4 to TRBJ2-1; no clear D. V shed 3 bases and J shed 4 bases, with 7 bases lying between them. This CDR3 is built from 13 residues. Here the CDR3 reads CASSFGAYNEQFF. CDR3 bases: TGTGCCAGCAGTTTCGGTGCGTACAATGAGCAGTTCTTC.

This clonotype has at least ten counts. This chain joins TRBV2 and TRBJ2-1, with 11 bases that match TRBD1. The CDR3 is 15 amino acids. Trimming took 6 bases from V and 4 from J; bases not matched to a gene: 5. Germline lookup yields CDR1 SNHLY and CDR2 FYNNEI. This CDR3 reads CASRSGTGGYNEQFF. The CDR3, as DNA: TGTGCCAGCAGGTCCGGGACAGGGGGTTACAATGAGCAGTTCTTC.